This TCR delta chain was sequenced during a study of gamma-delta chains in newborns, infants, children. Across the study: Innate gammadelta T cells reportedly expand polyclonally right after birth, driven by microbial exposure, per the title.

Germline CDR1 is TSWWSYY and CDR2 is QGS. V dropped 1 base and J dropped 0 bases, with 6 bases sitting between them. The CDR3 extends over 14 amino acids. TCRdb applied CATT to the reads for clone calling. The sample lists thousands of delta-chain clones, about 5% occurring once. The receptor was derived from a child who was a newborn, infant or young child, either healthy, febrile or measles-vaccinated (not recorded which). Sequencing was performed on blood. The chain combines TRDV1 with TRDJ1; D might be TRDD3 (5 bases). CDR3 nucleotides: TGTGCTCTTGGGGAACAGGGATACACCGATAAACTCATCTTT. It encodes CALGEQGYTDKLIF.